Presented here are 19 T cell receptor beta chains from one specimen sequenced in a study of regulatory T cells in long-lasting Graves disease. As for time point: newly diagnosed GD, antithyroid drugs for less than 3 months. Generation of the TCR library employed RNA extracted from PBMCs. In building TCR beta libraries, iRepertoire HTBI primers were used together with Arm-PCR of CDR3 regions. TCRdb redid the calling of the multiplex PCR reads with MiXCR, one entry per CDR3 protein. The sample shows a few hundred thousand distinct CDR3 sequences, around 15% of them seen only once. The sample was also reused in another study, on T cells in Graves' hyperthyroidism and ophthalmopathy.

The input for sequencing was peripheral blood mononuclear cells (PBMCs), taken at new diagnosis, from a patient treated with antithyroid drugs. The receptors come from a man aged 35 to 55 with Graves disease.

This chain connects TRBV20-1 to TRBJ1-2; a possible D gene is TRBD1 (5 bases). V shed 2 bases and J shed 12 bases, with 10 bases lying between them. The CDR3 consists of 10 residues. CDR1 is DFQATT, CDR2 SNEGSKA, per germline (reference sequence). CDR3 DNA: TGCAGTGCTAGACGGGGGACCCACACCTTC. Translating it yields CSARRGTHTF.

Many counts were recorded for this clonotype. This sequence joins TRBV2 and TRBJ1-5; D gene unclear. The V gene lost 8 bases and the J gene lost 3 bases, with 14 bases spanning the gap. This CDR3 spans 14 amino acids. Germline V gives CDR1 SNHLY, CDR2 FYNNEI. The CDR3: CASGIGRDNQPQHF. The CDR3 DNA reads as TGTGCCAGCGGAATCGGACGGGACAATCAGCCCCAGCATTTT.

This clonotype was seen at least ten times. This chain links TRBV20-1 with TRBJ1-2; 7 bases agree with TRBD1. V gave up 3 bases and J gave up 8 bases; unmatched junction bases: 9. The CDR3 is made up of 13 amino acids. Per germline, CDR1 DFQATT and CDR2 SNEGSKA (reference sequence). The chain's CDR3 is CSARKGGAGGYTF. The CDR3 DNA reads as TGCAGTGCTAGGAAAGGGGGCGCGGGGGGCTACACCTTC.

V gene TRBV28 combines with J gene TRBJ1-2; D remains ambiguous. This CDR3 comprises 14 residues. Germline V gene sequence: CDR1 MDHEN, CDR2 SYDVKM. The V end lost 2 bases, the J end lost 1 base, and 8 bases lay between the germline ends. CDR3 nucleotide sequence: TGTGCCAGCAGTTTAGCGGGGAGTAACTATGGCTACACCTTC. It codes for CASSLAGSNYGYTF.

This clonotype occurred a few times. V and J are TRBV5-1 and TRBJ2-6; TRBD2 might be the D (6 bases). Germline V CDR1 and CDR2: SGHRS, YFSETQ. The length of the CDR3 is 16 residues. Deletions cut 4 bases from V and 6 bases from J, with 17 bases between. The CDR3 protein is CASSGEERWEANVLTF. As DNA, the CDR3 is TGCGCCAGCAGCGGGGAGGAGCGTTGGGAGGCCAACGTCCTGACTTTC. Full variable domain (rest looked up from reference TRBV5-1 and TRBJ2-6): KAGVTQTPRYLIKTRGQQVTLSCSPISGHRSVSWYQQTPGQGLQFLFEYFSETQRNKGNFPGRFSGRQFSNSRSEMNVSTLELGDSALYLCASSGEERWEANVLTFGAGSRLTVL.

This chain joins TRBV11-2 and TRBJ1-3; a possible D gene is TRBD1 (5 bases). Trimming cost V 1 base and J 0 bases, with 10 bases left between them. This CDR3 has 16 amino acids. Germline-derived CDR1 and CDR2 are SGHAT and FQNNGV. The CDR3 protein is CASSLGGLSSGNTIYF. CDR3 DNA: TGTGCCAGCAGCTTAGGGGGACTCTCCTCTGGAAACACCATATATTTT.

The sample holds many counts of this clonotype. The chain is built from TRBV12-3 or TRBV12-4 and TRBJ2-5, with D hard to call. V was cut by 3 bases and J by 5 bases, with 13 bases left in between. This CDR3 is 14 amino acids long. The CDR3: CASSFPQTRETQYF. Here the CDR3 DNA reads TGTGCCAGCAGTTTCCCCCAGACCCGGGAGACCCAGTACTTC.

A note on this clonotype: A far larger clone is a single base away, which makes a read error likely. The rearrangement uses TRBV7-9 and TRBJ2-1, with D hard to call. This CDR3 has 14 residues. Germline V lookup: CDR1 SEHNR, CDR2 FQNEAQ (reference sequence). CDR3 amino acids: CASKERLSYNEQLF. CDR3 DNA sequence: TGTGCCAGCAAGGAGCGCCTCTCCTACAATGAGCAGCTCTTC.

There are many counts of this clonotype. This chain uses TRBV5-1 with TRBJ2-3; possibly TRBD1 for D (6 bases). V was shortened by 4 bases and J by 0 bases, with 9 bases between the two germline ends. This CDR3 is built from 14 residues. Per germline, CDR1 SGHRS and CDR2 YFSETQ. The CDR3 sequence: CASSVQGSTDTQYF. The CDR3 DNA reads TGCGCCAGCAGCGTACAGGGTAGCACAGATACGCAGTATTTT.

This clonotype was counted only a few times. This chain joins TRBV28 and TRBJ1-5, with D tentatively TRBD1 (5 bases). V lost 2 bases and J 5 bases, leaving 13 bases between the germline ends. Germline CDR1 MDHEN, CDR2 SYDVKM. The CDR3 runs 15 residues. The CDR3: CASSLSVQGDQPQHF. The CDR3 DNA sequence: TGTGCCAGCAGTTTAAGTGTGCAGGGCGATCAGCCCCAGCATTTT.

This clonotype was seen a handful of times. The CDR3 here is CASGPGTGTYEQYF. CDR3 nucleotides: TGCGCCAGCGGACCCGGGACAGGGACATACGAGCAGTACTTC. V is TRBV5-1 and J is TRBJ2-7; 9 bases fit TRBD1. CDR1 is SGHRS, CDR2 YFSETQ, per germline. This CDR3 has 14 amino acids. V lost 7 bases and J lost 4; bases outside the gene matches: 9.

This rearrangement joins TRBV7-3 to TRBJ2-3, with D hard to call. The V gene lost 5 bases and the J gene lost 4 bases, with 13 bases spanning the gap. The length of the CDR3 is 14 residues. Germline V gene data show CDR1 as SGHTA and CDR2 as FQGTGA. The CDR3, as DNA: TGTGCCAGCAGCCAATCGGCTTCCGCAGATACGCAGTATTTT. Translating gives CASSQSASADTQYF.

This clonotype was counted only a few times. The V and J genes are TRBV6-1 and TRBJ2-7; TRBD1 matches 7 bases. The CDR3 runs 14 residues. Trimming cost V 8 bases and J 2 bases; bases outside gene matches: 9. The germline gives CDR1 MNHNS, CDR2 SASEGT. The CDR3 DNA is TGTGCCAGCGAGCGACAGGGCCTACCCTACGAGCAGTACTTC. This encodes CASERQGLPYEQYF.

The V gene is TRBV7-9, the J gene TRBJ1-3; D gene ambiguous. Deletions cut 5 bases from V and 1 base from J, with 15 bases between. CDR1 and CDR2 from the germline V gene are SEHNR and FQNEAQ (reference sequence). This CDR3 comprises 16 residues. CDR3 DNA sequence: TGTGCCAGCAGCCCCCGACGAGGAGCATCTGGAAACACCATATATTTT. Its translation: CASSPRRGASGNTIYF.

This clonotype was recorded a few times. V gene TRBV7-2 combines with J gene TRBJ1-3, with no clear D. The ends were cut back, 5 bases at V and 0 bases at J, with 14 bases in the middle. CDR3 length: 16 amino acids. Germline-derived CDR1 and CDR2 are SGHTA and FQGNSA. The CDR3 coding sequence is TGTGCCAGCAGCGCCAGGCGGGGATTCTCTGGAAACACCATATATTTT. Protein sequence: CASSARRGFSGNTIYF.

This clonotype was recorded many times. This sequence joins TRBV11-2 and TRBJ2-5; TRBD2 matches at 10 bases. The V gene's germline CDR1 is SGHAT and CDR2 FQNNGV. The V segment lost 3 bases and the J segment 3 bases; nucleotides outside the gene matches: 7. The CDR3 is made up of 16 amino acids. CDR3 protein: CASSFSSGGVKETQYF. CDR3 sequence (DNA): TGTGCCAGCAGCTTTTCTAGCGGGGGAGTTAAAGAGACCCAGTACTTC.

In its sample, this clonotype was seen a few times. CDR3 loop: CASSFTSGESEQYF. DNA for the CDR3: TGTGCCAGTAGTTTTACTAGCGGGGAAAGCGAGCAGTACTTC. The rearrangement links TRBV19 to TRBJ2-7, with 10 bases that match TRBD2. Per germline, CDR1 LNHDA and CDR2 SQIVND (reference sequence). V was clipped by 5 bases and J by 6 bases; unmatched bases: 7. This CDR3 has 14 amino acids.

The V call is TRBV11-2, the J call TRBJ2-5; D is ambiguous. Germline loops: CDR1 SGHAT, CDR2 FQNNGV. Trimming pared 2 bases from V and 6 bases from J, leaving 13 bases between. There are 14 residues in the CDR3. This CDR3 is CASSLSRVEKTQYF. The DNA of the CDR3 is TGTGCCAGCAGCTTATCACGGGTGGAAAAGACCCAGTACTTC. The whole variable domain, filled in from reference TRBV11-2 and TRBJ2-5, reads EAGVAQSPRYKIIEKRQSVAFWCNPISGHATLYWYQQILGQGPKLLIQFQNNGVVDDSQLPKDRFSAERLKGVDSTLKIQPAKLEDSAVYLCASSLSRVEKTQYFGPGTRLLVL.

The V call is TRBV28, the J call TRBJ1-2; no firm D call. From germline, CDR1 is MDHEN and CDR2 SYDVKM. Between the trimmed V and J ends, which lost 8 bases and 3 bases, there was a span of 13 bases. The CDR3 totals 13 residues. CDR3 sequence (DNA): TGTGCCAGCGCAAGGGATAGGGACTATGGCTACACCTTC. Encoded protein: CASARDRDYGYTF.